The 15 T cell receptor beta chains below were found in one sample sequenced in a study of blood T cell repertoires in COVID-19. Only in-frame clones appear in the TCRdb table, and some are missing; sequencing was by immunoSEQ multiplex PCR. This table holds 70,000 to 90,000 clones, approximately 88% found once. Sequencing was done on a sample of peripheral blood. The receptor set was obtained from a human donor in a cohort sampled during active COVID-19.

The chain employs TRBV3-1 (or the pseudogene TRBV3-2) and TRBJ2-7; a possible D gene is TRBD2 (5 bases). CDR1 and CDR2 from the germline V gene are LGHDT and YNNKEL (reference sequence). The CDR3 is 14 amino acids. V gave up 3 bases and J gave up 1 base, with 10 bases separating them. The CDR3 loop reads CASSHRGNSYEQYF. Written as DNA, the CDR3 is TGTGCCAGCAGCCATCGAGGGAATTCCTACGAGCAGTACTTC.

The V gene is TRBV12-3 or TRBV12-4, the J gene TRBJ2-2; 8 bases align to TRBD2. V shed 4 bases and J 14 bases; nucleotides not matched to a gene: 6. The CDR3 is 12 amino acids. CDR3 in amino acids: CASSSGLVSLFF. The DNA for the CDR3 is TGTGCCAGCAGTTCGGGACTAGTTTCACTGTTTTTT.

In its sample, this clone was seen a few times. The rearrangement links TRBV6-2 or TRBV6-3 to TRBJ2-1, with a tentative D call TRBD1 (6 bases). In germline, CDR1 is MNHEY, CDR2 SVGEGT. V lost 2 bases and J 10 bases, leaving 12 bases between the germline ends. The CDR3 has 13 residues. CDR3 DNA sequence: TGTGCCAGCAGTTACGAGGACAGTGACGAGCAGTTCTTC. This gives the protein CASSYEDSDEQFF.

V is TRBV11-3 and J is TRBJ2-5; 7 bases are a match to TRBD2. The CDR3 covers 16 residues. V lost 1 base, J lost 4 bases, and 9 bases stayed unmatched. The germline V gene encodes CDR1 SGHNT and CDR2 YENEEA. CDR3 loop: CASSLGGSLATETQYF. In DNA, the CDR3 is TGTGCCAGCAGCTTAGGGGGTTCACTAGCGACAGAGACCCAGTACTTC.

The V call is TRBV7-2, the J call TRBJ2-4, with TRBD1 identical over 7 bases. Trimming removed 5 bases from V and 2 bases from J; junction bases left unmatched: 3. CDR1 and CDR2 (germline): SGHTA, FQGNSA. This CDR3 has 14 residues. The CDR3 sequence is CASSLTGSKNIQYF. CDR3 coding DNA: TGTGCCAGCAGCCTGACAGGGTCCAAAAACATTCAGTACTTC.

The chain carries TRBV2 and TRBJ2-5, with 8 nucleotides matching TRBD2. Trimming took 2 bases from V and 4 from J; bases not matched to a gene: 3. This CDR3 is built from 14 residues. CDR1 and CDR2 (germline): SNHLY, FYNNEI. The CDR3 coding sequence is TGTGCCAGCAGTGAACTTAGCGGGGTAGAGACCCAGTACTTC. This gives the protein CASSELSGVETQYF.

The gene calls are TRBV6-6 and TRBJ2-1, with TRBD2 identical over 11 bases. The CDR3 consists of 15 residues. The junction had 8 bases not matched to a gene; V was cut back by 7 bases and J by 6 bases. Germline assignment: CDR1 MNHNY and CDR2 SVGAGI (reference sequence). The CDR3, as DNA: TGTGCCAGCACCCATGCTACTAGCGGGGGCAATGAGCAGTTCTTC. This translates into CASTHATSGGNEQFF.

The rearrangement links TRBV7-2 to TRBJ2-3; the match to TRBD2 covers 13 bases. The CDR3 has 16 residues. CDR1 and CDR2 from the germline V gene are SGHTA and FQGNSA. J gave up 4 bases and V 6 bases, and 7 bases lay outside the gene matches. In DNA, the CDR3 is TGTGCCAGCAGTCGGACTAGCGGGGGAAGCCCAGATACGCAGTATTTT. It encodes CASSRTSGGSPDTQYF.

This chain uses TRBV5-4 with TRBJ2-2, with 12 bases matching TRBD2. The trim removed 0 bases at V and 8 bases at J, leaving 11 bases unmatched. From germline, CDR1 is SGHNT and CDR2 YYREEE (reference sequence). The CDR3 is 18 residues long. CDR3 region: CASSLGPLAGGPAGELFF. For the CDR3, the DNA is TGTGCCAGCAGCTTGGGTCCGCTAGCGGGGGGGCCCGCAGGGGAGCTGTTTTTT. Full variable domain (rest looked up from reference TRBV5-4 and TRBJ2-2): ETGVTQSPTHLIKTRGQQVTLRCSSQSGHNTVSWYQQALGQGPQFIFQYYREEENGRGNFPPRFSGLQFPNYSSELNVNALELDDSALYLCASSLGPLAGGPAGELFFGEGSRLTVL.

The CDR3 DNA reads TGTGCCAGCAGCTTATCAGGGTACAATGAGCAGTTCTTC. Amino acids: CASSLSGYNEQFF. J is TRBJ2-1 and V is TRBV7-2, with D possibly being TRBD1 (5 bases). The CDR3 runs to 13 residues. Between the trimmed V and J ends, which lost 2 bases and 4 bases, there was a span of 6 bases. Looked up from germline, CDR1 is SGHTA and CDR2 is FQGNSA.

The rearrangement links TRBV12-5 to TRBJ2-1; TRBD1 matches at 7 bases. Per the germline V gene, CDR1 is LGHNT and CDR2 is FRNRAP. The trim removed 6 bases at V and 5 bases at J, leaving 10 bases unmatched. The CDR3 runs to 15 residues. As DNA, the CDR3 is TGTGCTAGTGGCCCAGGACAGGCCGGTAACAATGAGCAGTTCTTC. Its translation: CASGPGQAGNNEQFF.

The chain uses TRBV4-1 and TRBJ2-1, with 12 positions matching TRBD1. CDR1 and CDR2 (germline): MGHRA, YSYEKL. This CDR3 is 16 amino acids long. Losses at the gene ends were 2 bases for V and 9 bases for J; bases not matched to a gene: 8. The CDR3 here is CASSQLTGQGAREQFF. The CDR3 nucleotides read TGCGCCAGCAGCCAATTGACGGGACAGGGGGCGCGTGAGCAGTTCTTC.

The table lists this clone with a count of one. V and J are TRBV18 and TRBJ2-7, with D possibly matching TRBD2 (5 bases). The CDR3 consists of 14 residues. The V end was cut by 2 bases, the J end by 3 bases, with 11 bases between. The V gene's germline CDR1 is KGHSH and CDR2 LQKENI. The CDR3 loop reads CASSPNSRDYEQYF. The CDR3 DNA reads as TGTGCCAGCTCACCAAATTCCCGGGACTACGAGCAGTACTTC.

A note on this clone: Within the sample, other DNA sequences also encode this same CDR3. V gene TRBV5-1 combines with J gene TRBJ2-5, with a tentative D call TRBD1 (7 bases). The CDR3 is made up of 15 amino acids. The germline V gene has CDR1 SGHRS and CDR2 YFSETQ. Trimming removed 0 bases from V and 2 bases from J, with 11 bases in between. The CDR3 nucleotides are TGCGCCAGCAGCTTGGAGGCAGGGGGGCAAGAGACCCAGTACTTC. Residues: CASSLEAGGQETQYF.

V is TRBV18 and J is TRBJ1-2, with 9 bases fitting TRBD1. The CDR3 length is 16 residues. The V gene's germline CDR1 is KGHSH and CDR2 LQKENI. Trimming at V came to 0 bases and at J to 4 bases, leaving 6 bases not matched to a gene. The CDR3: CASSPPNRGLVYGYTF. The DNA for the CDR3 is TGTGCCAGCTCACCACCGAACAGGGGGCTTGTCTATGGCTACACCTTC.